The present T cell receptor beta chain was sequenced within a study of blood T cell repertoires in COVID-19. Across the study: Material from acute and convalescent COVID-19 was sourced from the United States, Italy and Spain. From T cells, B-cell-depleted T cells, or PBMCs came the material, which was cDNA or gDNA.

Authors' analysis steps: The authors estimated nucleated cell counts from reference gene primer amplification. Only in-frame clones appear in the TCRdb table, and some are missing; sequencing was by immunoSEQ multiplex PCR. Clonal size and the V and J genes are those of that table, whereas D and trimming came from the DNA. The sample has hundreds of thousands of clones; roughly 90% are singletons. The CDR3 sequence is 13 residues long. Germline V gene lookup returns CDR1 MNHEY and CDR2 SVGAGI. Trimming removed 9 bases from V and 3 bases from J, with 14 bases in between. Sequencing used peripheral blood. The rearrangement joins TRBV6-5 to TRBJ1-1; the D gene is possibly TRBD1 (5 bases). This TCR derives from a woman between 50 and 59 years old with active or convalescent COVID-19. The CDR3 region is CASRRGIDTEAFF. The CDR3 DNA reads TGTGCCAGTAGAAGGGGTATCGACACTGAAGCTTTCTTT.